Listed below are T cell receptor beta chains from one sample, sequenced in a study of blood T cells in healthy people across ages. TCRdb fed the 5' RACE reads into MiXCR, producing one record per CDR3 protein. Of 800,000 to 1,300,000 distinct CDR3 sequences detected, less than 25% appear once; the ten largest clones hold approximately 0.71%. These data were also reused for a study on T cells of mothers and their children.

Sequenced material: blood. All receptors come from a girl aged 2-15 years in good health. Each CDR3 is given with its conserved first and last residue. The D gene is left open where the match is weak. A clone size is listed for some rows: how often the clone was seen (once, few, many), or a class if it is expanded.

d_call,j_call,clone_size,v_call,cdr3_nt,cdr3_aa
.,TRBJ2-5,few,TRBV4-3,TGCGCCAGCAGCCATGATGACAGACAAGAGACCCAGTACTTC,CASSHDDRQETQYF
.,TRBJ1-5,.,TRBV4-2,TGTGCCAGCAGCCGACAAAGGGATCAGCCCCAGCATTTT,CASSRQRDQPQHF
TRBD1,TRBJ1-1,.,TRBV7-3,TGTGCCAGCAGCTTAAGCCCCGACAGGGAAATGCCTTGGGAGAACACTGAAGCTTTCTTT,CASSLSPDREMPWENTEAFF
.,TRBJ2-1,.,TRBV5-6,TGTGCCAGCAGCTTGCTGGACTATACCTACAATGAGCAGTTCTTC,CASSLLDYTYNEQFF
.,TRBJ1-6,few,TRBV11-2,TGTGCCAGCAGCTTAGACGGGGACCATAATTCACCCCTCCACTTT,CASSLDGDHNSPLHF
.,TRBJ2-6,many,TRBV7-2,TGTGCCAGCAGGGACTCTGGGGCCAACGTCCTGACTTTC,CASRDSGANVLTF
.,TRBJ2-7,few,TRBV20-1,TGCAGTGCTAGCACCCCTGGGGTAGGCTACGAGCAGTACTTC,CSASTPGVGYEQYF
.,TRBJ2-1,.,TRBV4-2,TGTGCCGGCAGCCAAGAAGAGACTTCTCACAATGAGCAGTTCTTC,CAGSQEETSHNEQFF
TRBD1,TRBJ2-4,.,TRBV28,TGTGCCAGCAGTGATCTCCGGGACAGAAACATTCAGTACTTC,CASSDLRDRNIQYF
.,TRBJ1-2,few,TRBV25-1,TGTGCCAGCAGTGCAATAGGCGACGGCAGGGACTATAACTATGGCTACACCTTC,CASSAIGDGRDYNYGYTF
.,TRBJ2-5,.,TRBV9,TGCGCCAGCAGCGTAGGACAGCTCCAAGAGACCCAGTACTTC,CASSVGQLQETQYF
.,TRBJ2-7,few,TRBV6-6,TGTGCCAGCAGTCCAAACGAACTGCTCGAGCAGTACTTC,CASSPNELLEQYF
.,TRBJ2-3,.,TRBV6-1,TGTGCCAGCACCACCGGATGGGAGACGATGAGTGGTACAGATACGCAGTATTTT,CASTTGWETMSGTDTQYF
.,TRBJ2-1,few,TRBV7-3,TGTGCCAGCAGCTTAAGGGAAAATACCCCGCAGTTCTTC,CASSLRENTPQFF
TRBD2,TRBJ2-7,.,TRBV28,TGTGCCAGCAGCCCGACGGGAGGCCGAAGGGGAGGGCAGTACTTC,CASSPTGGRRGGQYF
TRBD2,TRBJ2-1,.,TRBV7-9,TGTGCCAGCAGCCCACGGACTAGCGGGGCTAACCACAATGAGCAGTTCTTC,CASSPRTSGANHNEQFF